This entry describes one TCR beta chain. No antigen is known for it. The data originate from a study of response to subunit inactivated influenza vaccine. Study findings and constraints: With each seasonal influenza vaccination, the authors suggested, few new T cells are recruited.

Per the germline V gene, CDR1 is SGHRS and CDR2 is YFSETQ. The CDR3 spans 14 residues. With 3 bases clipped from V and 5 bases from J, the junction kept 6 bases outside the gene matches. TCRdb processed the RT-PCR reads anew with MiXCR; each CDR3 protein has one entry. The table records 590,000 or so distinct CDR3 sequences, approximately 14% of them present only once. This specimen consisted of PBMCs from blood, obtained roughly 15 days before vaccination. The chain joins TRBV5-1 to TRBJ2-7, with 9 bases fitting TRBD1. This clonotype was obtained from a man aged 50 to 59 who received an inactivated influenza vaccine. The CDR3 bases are TGCGCCAGCAGCTCCACGACAGGGGGAGACGAGCAGTACTTC. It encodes CASSSTTGGDEQYF.